The 6 T cell receptor beta chains listed next were all sequenced from one sample in a study of cytomegalovirus exposure and HLA in healthy donors. This PCR relied on a set of 60 Vbeta primers and 13 Jbeta primers. Only in-frame clones appear in the TCRdb table, and some are missing; sequencing was by immunoSEQ multiplex PCR. The sample shows approximately 220,000 clones, over 65% of them seen only once. The sequencing sample was made of PBMCs. The receptor set was obtained from a man aged 18 to 30 in good health and CMV-seronegative.

V gene TRBV6-1 combines with J gene TRBJ2-1; D may be TRBD1 (7 bases). This CDR3 is built from 18 residues. V was shortened by 2 bases and J by 4 bases, with 21 bases between the two germline ends. The V gene's germline CDR1 is MNHNS and CDR2 SASEGT. DNA of the CDR3: TGTGCCAGCAGTGAACGAGTGGGGGCAGGGGGACTGTACAATGAGCAGTTCTTC. Its translation is CASSERVGAGGLYNEQFF.

CDR3 in amino acids: CASSDSGFLGRVKPQHF. The CDR3 nucleotides are TGTGCCAGCAGTGACTCAGGGTTCTTAGGGAGAGTGAAGCCCCAGCATTTT. The chain combines TRBV6-4 with TRBJ1-5; D is ambiguous. V was cut by 0 bases and J by 8 bases, with 20 bases left in between. Germline V gene data show CDR1 as MRHNA and CDR2 as SNTAGT. CDR3 length: 17 amino acids.

About this clone itself: One end of the junction varies from germline; a read error may be responsible. This sequence joins TRBV7-7 and TRBJ2-7; a possible D gene is TRBD2 (6 bases). Germline assignment: CDR1 SSHAT and CDR2 FNYEAQ (reference sequence). The CDR3 sequence is 14 residues long. The CDR3 coding sequence is TGTGCTAGCAGCCCGGGGGAACGGGCCTACGAGCAGTACTTC. Protein: CASSPGERAYEQYF.

The chain is built from TRBV5-1 and TRBJ2-1, with 8 bases fitting TRBD1. The V segment lost 4 bases and the J segment 1 base; nucleotides outside the gene matches: 7. This CDR3 has 16 amino acids. Germline V gives CDR1 SGHRS, CDR2 YFSETQ. CDR3 in amino acids: CASSQLWTGSYNEQFF. In DNA form, the CDR3 reads TGCGCCAGCAGCCAACTTTGGACAGGGTCCTACAATGAGCAGTTCTTC.

The chain links TRBV19 to TRBJ2-7; TRBD1 matches at 7 bases. The CDR3 is 12 amino acids. V lost 6 bases and J lost 4; bases outside the gene matches: 3. Germline loops: CDR1 LNHDA, CDR2 SQIVND (reference sequence). As DNA, the CDR3 is TGTGCCAGTAGAGGACAGGAGTACGAGCAGTACTTC. It yields the protein CASRGQEYEQYF.

The chain employs TRBV7-8 and TRBJ1-1, with 9 bases that match TRBD1. J lost 5 bases, V lost 5 bases, and 9 bases had no gene match. Germline V gives CDR1 SGHVS, CDR2 FQNEAQ. The CDR3 loop spans 15 amino acids. The DNA for the CDR3 is TGTGCCAGCAGCCCGGGGACAGGGCATAGAACTGAAGCTTTCTTT. Protein: CASSPGTGHRTEAFF. Complete variable domain (other parts from reference TRBV7-8 and TRBJ1-1): GAGVSQSPRYKVAKRGQDVALRCDPISGHVSLFWYQQALGQGPEFLTYFQNEAQLDKSGLPSDRFFAERPEGSVSTLKIQRTQQEDSAVYLCASSPGTGHRTEAFFGQGTRLTVV.